The 28 T cell receptor beta chains given below trace back to one sample, sequenced in a study of T cells in Graves' hyperthyroidism and ophthalmopathy. TCR beta CDR3 region amplification was performed from RNA transcripts. HTBI primers drove first-round RT-PCR of the TCR CDR3. TCRdb redid the calling of the multiplex PCR reads with MiXCR, one entry per CDR3 protein. The table records 190,000 or so distinct CDR3 sequences, around 16% of them present only once. The sample comprised blood. The source of these receptors is a man between 40 and 49 years old with Graves' hyperthyroidism.

This clonotype was recorded at least ten times. The V call is TRBV5-1, the J call TRBJ2-5, with TRBD2 as a possible D gene (6 bases). V lost 0 bases to trimming and J lost 5 bases, with 11 bases between them. This CDR3 is 14 amino acids long. Germline V gene data show CDR1 as SGHRS and CDR2 as YFSETQ. The CDR3 region has the DNA TGCGCCAGCAGCTTGGAGCGGGCAGACGAGACCCAGTACTTC. This translates into CASSLERADETQYF.

This clonotype appeared many times. The V and J genes are TRBV7-3 and TRBJ2-1, with a possible D match to TRBD1 (6 bases). V was clipped by 5 bases and J by 5 bases, with 13 bases between them. The germline CDR1 and CDR2 sequences are SGHTA and FQGTGA. This CDR3 contains 14 residues. The CDR3 protein is CASSVGGSNNEQFF. CDR3 coding DNA: TGTGCCAGCAGCGTAGGGGGTTCAAACAATGAGCAGTTCTTC.

This clonotype was counted between two and nine times. The chain combines TRBV4-3 with TRBJ1-5; 8 bases align to TRBD1. CDR1 and CDR2 from the germline V gene are LGHNA and YSLEER. J was trimmed by 1 base and V by 3 bases; bases with no gene match: 11. The CDR3 loop spans 18 amino acids. DNA of the CDR3: TGCGCCAGCAGCCATAGACAGGGGATAAAGATAAGCAATCAGCCCCAGCATTTT. As protein: CASSHRQGIKISNQPQHF.

The sample holds a few counts of this clonotype. V usage is TRBV20-1 and J usage is TRBJ2-2, with D perhaps being TRBD1 or TRBD2 (5 bases each). Germline V CDR1 and CDR2: DFQATT, SNEGSKA (reference sequence). V gave up 0 bases and J gave up 4 bases, with 18 bases separating them. The CDR3 contains 17 residues. The CDR3 bases are TGCAGTGCTAGAGAACCCGGGACCCCATTGTCCACCGGGGAGCTGTTTTTT. This codes for CSAREPGTPLSTGELFF.

J is TRBJ2-7 and V is TRBV28; tentatively, D is TRBD2 (6 bases). CDR1 is MDHEN and CDR2 is SYDVKM in the germline V gene. Trimming removed 8 bases at V and 5 bases at J, with 22 bases between. The CDR3 contains 15 residues. CDR3: CASASLEGLGHEQYF. The CDR3 bases are TGTGCCAGCGCCTCCTTGGAGGGCCTAGGACACGAGCAGTACTTC.

This clonotype was recorded many times. This chain links TRBV20-1 with TRBJ2-3; the match to TRBD2 covers 12 bases. The CDR3 sequence is 15 residues long. J was trimmed by 7 bases and V by 5 bases; bases with no gene match: 10. Germline V gene data show CDR1 as DFQATT and CDR2 as SNEGSKA (reference sequence). The CDR3 sequence: CSAPPSGGASYTQYF. DNA of the CDR3: TGCAGTGCTCCCCCTAGCGGGGGGGCGAGTTATACGCAGTATTTT.

The CDR3 spells CASSLRGVGGYYGYTF. The CDR3 bases are TGTGCCAGCAGCTTAAGAGGGGTCGGGGGCTACTATGGCTACACCTTC. This chain uses TRBV7-9 with TRBJ1-2, with a weak D call TRBD1 (6 bases). The CDR3 is 16 amino acids. Germline V gene sequence: CDR1 SEHNR, CDR2 FQNEAQ (reference sequence). Trimming removed 2 bases at V and 3 bases at J, with 16 bases between. Drawing the rest from reference TRBV7-9 and TRBJ1-2, the complete variable domain is DTGVSQNPRHKITKRGQNVTFRCDPISEHNRLYWYRQTLGQGPEFLTYFQNEAQLEKSRLLSDRFSAERPKGSFSTLEIQRTEQGDSAMYLCASSLRGVGGYYGYTFGSGTRLTVV.

This clonotype was seen many times. The chain carries TRBV20-1 and TRBJ2-5; no firm D call. The V gene lost 5 bases and the J gene lost 5 bases, with 12 bases spanning the gap. There are 12 residues in the CDR3. Germline CDR1 DFQATT, CDR2 SNEGSKA (reference sequence). The CDR3 DNA sequence: TGCAGTGCTCTCGGCTTTGTGGAGACCCAGTACTTC. Translated, it gives CSALGFVETQYF.

The chain links TRBV29-1 to TRBJ2-1; D perhaps matches TRBD2 (5 bases). This CDR3 spans 15 amino acids. The germline V gene has CDR1 SQVTM and CDR2 ANQGSEA. V was cut by 3 bases and J by 0 bases, with 12 bases left in between. CDR3 sequence reads: CSVDGYGGSYNEQFF. The CDR3 nucleotides read TGCAGCGTTGACGGGTACGGAGGCTCCTACAATGAGCAGTTCTTC.

This sequence joins TRBV7-2 and TRBJ1-3; no definite D call. CDR3 size: 14 residues. Trimming stripped 8 bases from V and 0 bases from J, with 11 bases between. Germline V gene data show CDR1 as SGHTA and CDR2 as FQGNSA. CDR3 region: CASGSGPSGNTIYF. CDR3 nucleotides: TGTGCCAGCGGGTCAGGCCCCTCTGGAAACACCATATATTTT.

The V call is TRBV11-2, the J call TRBJ2-5; 7 nucleotides match TRBD2. The CDR3 is 14 residues long. From germline, CDR1 is SGHAT and CDR2 FQNNGV. After removal of 5 bases from V and 6 bases from J, the junction contained 9 bases not matched to a gene. CDR3 sequence reads: CASSRVRGGKTQYF. The CDR3 coding sequence is TGTGCCAGCAGCCGAGTACGCGGGGGAAAGACCCAGTACTTC.

The sample holds many counts of this clonotype. The chain carries TRBV12-3 or TRBV12-4 and TRBJ2-7, with D possibly being TRBD1 (7 bases). The CDR3 loop spans 15 amino acids. V shed 3 bases and J shed 1 base, with 13 bases lying between them. CDR3 region: CASSFGGTASYEQYF. The CDR3, as DNA: TGTGCCAGCAGTTTTGGAGGGACAGCTTCCTACGAGCAGTACTTC.

The V call is TRBV5-1, the J call TRBJ2-7, with D possibly matching TRBD1 (6 bases). V lost 4 bases to trimming and J lost 2 bases, with 13 bases between them. CDR1 is SGHRS and CDR2 is YFSETQ in the germline V gene. This CDR3 comprises 14 residues. The CDR3 reads CASSPFGQPYEQYF. In DNA, the CDR3 is TGCGCCAGCAGCCCATTTGGACAGCCCTACGAGCAGTACTTC.

The table lists this clonotype with many counts. The genes are TRBV5-8 and TRBJ2-3, with D possibly matching TRBD2 (7 bases). Germline V gene sequence: CDR1 SGHTS, CDR2 YDEGEE. There are 17 residues in the CDR3. The V end lost 1 base, the J end lost 3 bases, and 18 bases lay between the germline ends. The CDR3, as DNA: TGTGCCAGCAGCTTGTGGGTTGGGGGGGCCGCGACAGATACGCAGTATTTT. This translates into CASSLWVGGAATDTQYF.

This clonotype has only a few counts. The chain combines TRBV27 with TRBJ2-2, with 7 bases that match TRBD1. The V gene end was trimmed by 6 bases and the J gene end by 2 bases; junction bases not matched to a gene: 6. Germline CDR1 is MNHEY and CDR2 is SMNVEV (reference sequence). The CDR3 has 15 amino acids. This CDR3 reads CASSDGTVNTGELFF. CDR3 in DNA: TGTGCCAGCAGCGACGGGACAGTAAACACCGGGGAGCTGTTTTTT.

The chain employs TRBV4-3 and TRBJ1-2; 9 positions match TRBD1. V shed 0 bases, J shed 4 bases, and the junction held 3 bases outside the gene matches. The CDR3 runs to 15 residues. Germline V CDR1 and CDR2: LGHNA, YSLEER. The CDR3 is CASSQDNRGLYGYTF. CDR3 nucleotides: TGCGCCAGCAGCCAAGATAACAGGGGGCTCTATGGCTACACCTTC.

This clonotype appeared many times. The chain is built from TRBV18 and TRBJ2-7; D uncertain. V was shortened by 5 bases and J by 6 bases, with 11 bases between the two germline ends. Germline V gene sequence: CDR1 KGHSH, CDR2 LQKENI. This CDR3 contains 12 residues. CDR3 in amino acids: CASSRTRPEQYF. CDR3 nucleotides: TGTGCCAGCTCAAGGACGAGACCCGAGCAGTACTTC.

This clonotype was seen many times. Here the CDR3 reads CASSWTGGNSPLHF. CDR3 in DNA: TGCGCCAGCAGCTGGACAGGGGGCAATTCACCCCTCCACTTT. The genes are TRBV5-1 and TRBJ1-6; 11 bases line up with TRBD1. V lost 3 bases to trimming and J lost 7 bases; unmatched junction nucleotides: 0. The CDR3 sequence is 14 residues long. Per the germline V gene, CDR1 is SGHRS and CDR2 is YFSETQ. Together with reference TRBV5-1 and TRBJ1-6, the CDR3 gives the full variable domain: KAGVTQTPRYLIKTRGQQVTLSCSPISGHRSVSWYQQTPGQGLQFLFEYFSETQRNKGNFPGRFSGRQFSNSRSEMNVSTLELGDSALYLCASSWTGGNSPLHFGNGTRLTVT.

This clonotype was seen a few times. The chain uses TRBV20-1 and TRBJ1-4; maybe TRBD1 (6 bases). The CDR3 is 14 residues long. V lost 6 bases, J lost 7 bases, and 18 bases lay in between. The germline CDR1 and CDR2 sequences are DFQATT and SNEGSKA (reference sequence). The CDR3 here is CSAKGDLRREKLFF. As DNA, the CDR3 is TGCAGTGCCAAGGGGGACTTGAGACGTGAAAAACTGTTTTTT.

In its sample, this clonotype was seen many times. V is TRBV5-1 and J is TRBJ2-1, with a tentative D call TRBD1 (6 bases). V lost 2 bases to trimming and J lost 7 bases, with 10 bases between them. Germline V lookup: CDR1 SGHRS, CDR2 YFSETQ. The length of the CDR3 is 13 residues. This CDR3 reads CASSLGTQNEQFF. CDR3 DNA sequence: TGCGCCAGCAGCTTAGGGACACAGAATGAGCAGTTCTTC.

The rearrangement uses TRBV27 and TRBJ2-1, with TRBD2 identical over 8 bases. CDR1 and CDR2 (germline): MNHEY, SMNVEV (reference sequence). The CDR3 is 16 residues long. V trimming: 7 bases; J trimming: 7 bases; junction bases outside the gene matches: 15. The DNA for the CDR3 is TGTGCCAGCAAATCGACTAAGCGCGGGGGGCGGAATGAGCAGTTCTTC. It is translated as CASKSTKRGGRNEQFF.

The rearrangement uses TRBV13 and TRBJ2-2; 10 bases agree with TRBD1. The ends lost 4 bases at V and 2 bases at J; junction bases unmatched: 4. Germline lookup yields CDR1 PRHDT and CDR2 FYEKMQ (reference sequence). The CDR3 extends over 16 amino acids. CDR3 protein: CASSSRQGANTGELFF. The CDR3 DNA reads TGTGCCAGCAGCTCAAGACAGGGGGCAAACACCGGGGAGCTGTTTTTT.

The chain recombines TRBV5-1 with TRBJ2-1; a weak D match, TRBD2 (6 bases). This CDR3 has 16 residues. Between the trimmed V and J ends, which lost 4 bases and 8 bases, there was a span of 22 bases. Germline CDR1 is SGHRS and CDR2 is YFSETQ. CDR3 nucleotide sequence: TGCGCCAGCAGCCCGCTGGGGGGATCTGTGCTCGATGAGCAGTTCTTC. As protein: CASSPLGGSVLDEQFF.

This clonotype was recorded at least ten times. CDR3 loop: CATSTTQGKTETQYF. The CDR3 bases are TGTGCCACCAGCACTACACAAGGAAAAACGGAGACCCAGTACTTC. This chain uses TRBV15 with TRBJ2-5; D remains ambiguous. Per the germline V gene, CDR1 is LNHNV and CDR2 is YYDKDF (reference sequence). This CDR3 contains 15 residues. Trimming pared 4 bases from V and 5 bases from J, leaving 17 bases between.

The chain couples TRBV29-1 to TRBJ1-2, with a weak D call TRBD1 (6 bases). V was pared by 5 bases and J by 6 bases, with 16 bases between. Germline CDR1 reads SQVTM; CDR2 reads ANQGSEA. There are 13 residues in the CDR3. The DNA for the CDR3 is TGCAGCGTTACCGGGACACCGGCTAATGGCTACACCTTC. Residues: CSVTGTPANGYTF.

This clonotype was observed a few times. The rearrangement links TRBV6-1 to TRBJ2-4; a possible D gene is TRBD1 (8 bases). V dropped 5 bases and J dropped 1 base, with 12 bases sitting between them. CDR3 length: 15 amino acids. CDR1 and CDR2 from the germline V gene are MNHNS and SASEGT. CDR3 region: CASSRGDRAKNIQYF. In DNA, the CDR3 is TGTGCCAGCAGTCGGGGGGACAGGGCCAAAAACATTCAGTACTTC.

The V and J genes are TRBV7-3 and TRBJ2-3, with a tentative D call TRBD1 (5 bases). Near its end, the DNA agrees better with TRBJ1-5, so the J call may be wrong. This CDR3 is 15 amino acids long. Germline V CDR1 and CDR2: SGHTA, FQGTGA. CDR3 DNA sequence: TGTGCCAGCAGCCCCTCGCCCGGGACCGCAGATACGCAGCATTTT. It codes for CASSPSPGTADTQHF.

This clonotype was counted many times. The CDR3 coding sequence is TGTGCCAGCAGTTTATTCGGGATGGACACTGAAGCTTTCTTT. Its translation is CASSLFGMDTEAFF. The rearrangement uses TRBV28 and TRBJ1-1; no clear D. The CDR3 contains 14 residues. Trimming cost V 1 base and J 3 bases, with 9 bases left between them. Germline CDR1 is MDHEN and CDR2 is SYDVKM.